This T cell receptor (beta chain) was identified in a study of shared clonotypes between healthy human individuals. Study outcomes and limitations: Naive CD4 clonotypes were shared across several donors at roughly 5.5%. Clonotype sharing among the donors was expected to vary with sequencing depth. Richness estimates generally favored naive over memory subsets.

Using around 200 ng DNA, 32,000 or so T cell genomes, the sorted-subset replicate PCRs were run. The data were produced by immunoSEQ multiplex PCR, yet TCRdb's version contains in-frame clones alone and is incomplete. The sample has about 2.4 million clones, roughly nine tenths seen once. The V gene's germline CDR1 is SGHNT and CDR2 YYREEE (reference sequence). The CDR3 sequence is 15 residues long. V dropped 1 base and J dropped 3 bases, with 10 bases sitting between them. In the case of this clone: Its antigen is undetermined.

Material for sequencing was naive CD4+ T cells sorted from blood. Subset noted: CD45RA+ positively selected. The chain uses TRBV5-4 and TRBJ1-4, with D unclear. This clonotype was obtained from a young man in good health. This CDR3 is CASSLLSGSNEKLFF. The CDR3 DNA is TGTGCCAGCAGCTTGCTTTCGGGGTCTAATGAAAAACTGTTTTTT.